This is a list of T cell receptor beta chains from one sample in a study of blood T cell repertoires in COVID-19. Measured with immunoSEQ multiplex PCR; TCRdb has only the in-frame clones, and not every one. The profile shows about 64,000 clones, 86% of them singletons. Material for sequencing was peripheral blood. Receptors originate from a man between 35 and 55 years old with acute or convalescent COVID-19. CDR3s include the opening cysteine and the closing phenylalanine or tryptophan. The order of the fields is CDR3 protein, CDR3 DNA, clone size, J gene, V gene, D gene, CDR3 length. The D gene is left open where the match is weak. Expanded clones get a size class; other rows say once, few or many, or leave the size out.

cdr3_aa: CASSQGALNRGAGYTF; cdr3_nt: TGTGCCAGCAGCCAGGGAGCCCTCAATCGGGGGGCCGGCTACACCTTC; clone_size: NA; j_call: TRBJ1-2; v_call: TRBV3-1/TRBV3-2; d_call: NA; cdr3_length: 16
cdr3_aa: CASSESLGTEKYF; cdr3_nt: TGCGCCAGCAGTGAGAGTCTTGGGACTGAGAAGTACTTC; clone_size: NA; j_call: TRBJ2-7; v_call: TRBV10-1; d_call: NA; cdr3_length: 13
cdr3_aa: CATSEASPGLRGEKLFF; cdr3_nt: TGTGCCACCAGTGAAGCCAGCCCGGGACTTCGAGGGGAAAAACTGTTTTTT; clone_size: NA; j_call: TRBJ1-4; v_call: TRBV24-1; d_call: NA; cdr3_length: 17
cdr3_aa: CASKTTGRLAEAFF; cdr3_nt: TGTGCCAGCAAGACGACAGGGCGGCTGGCTGAAGCTTTCTTT; clone_size: once; j_call: TRBJ1-1; v_call: TRBV6-5; d_call: TRBD1; cdr3_length: 14
cdr3_aa: CASSVANYGYTF; cdr3_nt: TGCGCCAGCAGTGTAGCTAACTATGGCTACACCTTC; clone_size: NA; j_call: TRBJ1-2; v_call: TRBV10-2; d_call: NA; cdr3_length: 12
cdr3_aa: CASSHEGWNTEAFF; cdr3_nt: TGCGCCAGCAGCCACGAGGGTTGGAACACTGAAGCTTTCTTT; clone_size: NA; j_call: TRBJ1-1; v_call: TRBV4-1; d_call: NA; cdr3_length: 14
cdr3_aa: CASSWRGGDSPLHF; cdr3_nt: TGTGCCAGCAGCTGGAGGGGTGGAGATTCACCCCTCCACTTT; clone_size: NA; j_call: TRBJ1-6; v_call: TRBV7-2; d_call: NA; cdr3_length: 14
cdr3_aa: CASSQQRNTIYF; cdr3_nt: TGTGCCAGCAGCCAACAAAGAAACACCATATATTTT; clone_size: NA; j_call: TRBJ1-3; v_call: TRBV13; d_call: NA; cdr3_length: 12
cdr3_aa: CASSPPQGDTYEQYF; cdr3_nt: TGTGCCAGCAGCCCACCACAGGGGGATACGTACGAGCAGTACTTC; clone_size: NA; j_call: TRBJ2-7; v_call: TRBV5-4; d_call: TRBD1; cdr3_length: 15
cdr3_aa: CASSVANEKLFF; cdr3_nt: TGCGCCAGCAGTGTAGCTAATGAAAAACTGTTTTTT; clone_size: few; j_call: TRBJ1-4; v_call: TRBV10-2; d_call: NA; cdr3_length: 12
cdr3_aa: CASSPHLVQAEAFF; cdr3_nt: TGTGCCAGCAGCCCCCATTTGGTTCAGGCTGAAGCTTTCTTT; clone_size: NA; j_call: TRBJ1-1; v_call: TRBV9; d_call: NA; cdr3_length: 14
cdr3_aa: CASSLVRATEAFF; cdr3_nt: TGTGCCAGCAGCTTAGTGAGGGCCACTGAAGCTTTCTTT; clone_size: NA; j_call: TRBJ1-1; v_call: TRBV11-3; d_call: NA; cdr3_length: 13
cdr3_aa: CASSLVAGAEAFF; cdr3_nt: TGCGCCAGCAGCTTGGTGGCAGGGGCTGAAGCTTTCTTT; clone_size: once; j_call: TRBJ1-1; v_call: TRBV5-1; d_call: NA; cdr3_length: 13
cdr3_aa: CATTPGQGSYEQYF; cdr3_nt: TGTGCCACGACTCCGGGACAGGGCTCCTACGAGCAGTACTTC; clone_size: NA; j_call: TRBJ2-7; v_call: TRBV19; d_call: TRBD1; cdr3_length: 14
cdr3_aa: CASSRVRTGELFF; cdr3_nt: TGTGCCAGCAGTCGAGTTAGAACCGGGGAGCTGTTTTTT; clone_size: NA; j_call: TRBJ2-2; v_call: TRBV27; d_call: NA; cdr3_length: 13
cdr3_aa: CASSRDRGMDTQYF; cdr3_nt: TGCGCCAGCAGCCGGGACAGGGGTATGGATACGCAGTATTTT; clone_size: NA; j_call: TRBJ2-3; v_call: TRBV5-1; d_call: TRBD1; cdr3_length: 14
cdr3_aa: CATSDLTTGPYNEQFF; cdr3_nt: TGTGCCACCAGTGACCTAACGACAGGCCCGTACAATGAGCAGTTCTTC; clone_size: NA; j_call: TRBJ2-1; v_call: TRBV24-1; d_call: NA; cdr3_length: 16
cdr3_aa: CASSPLGGDSQNYGYTF; cdr3_nt: TGTGCCAGCTCACCACTGGGTGGAGACTCCCAAAACTATGGCTACACCTTC; clone_size: NA; j_call: TRBJ1-2; v_call: TRBV18; d_call: NA; cdr3_length: 17
cdr3_aa: CASSLYDTIYF; cdr3_nt: TGTGCCAGCAGCCTGTATGACACCATATATTTT; clone_size: NA; j_call: TRBJ1-3; v_call: TRBV25-1; d_call: NA; cdr3_length: 11